This TCR beta chain emerged from a study of CD8 T cells in Susac syndrome. Random hexamers were used to reverse transcribe the RNA input (about 0.5 to 1 ug). MiXCR was run by TCRdb on the immunoSEQ multiplex PCR reads, yielding one entry per CDR3 protein. The table has approximately 210,000 distinct CDR3 sequences, approximately 94% seen once. Trimming left V 0 bases short and J 0 bases short, with 11 bases between. The CDR3 spans 16 residues. Germline V gene lookup returns CDR1 SGHDN and CDR2 FVKESK. This TCR came from a human donor with Susac syndrome. The chain carries TRBV14 and TRBJ1-1; D is unresolved. Sequenced input: CD4+ T cells from PBMCs. Written as DNA, the CDR3 is TGTGCCAGCAGCCAAGATATAGGCAGATTGAACACTGAAGCTTTCTTT. Protein sequence: CASSQDIGRLNTEAFF.